The 10 T cell receptor beta chains reported below all come from one sample, sequenced in a study of T-cell memory formation after mild COVID-19. TCRdb processed the 5' RACE reads anew with MiXCR; each CDR3 protein has one entry. The top ten hold roughly 3.8% of the sample, which has more than 150,000 distinct CDR3 sequences, roughly 12% seen once. Material: PBMCs or a T cell subset sorted from them (not recorded which). Every receptor here comes from a young man who had mild COVID-19 (a few samples of this study predate the infection). Cell type and time point are not known.

This chain joins TRBV20-1 and TRBJ2-4; maybe TRBD2 (6 bases). This CDR3 has 13 amino acids. V was shortened by 4 bases and J by 4 bases, with 11 bases between the two germline ends. The V gene's germline CDR1 is DFQATT and CDR2 SNEGSKA (reference sequence). The CDR3 bases are TGCAGTGCTATGGGGGGATTTAAAAACATTCAGTACTTC. As protein: CSAMGGFKNIQYF.

This clonotype was counted only a few times. The rearrangement uses TRBV18 and TRBJ1-2; 7 nucleotides line up with TRBD1. The CDR3 extends over 13 amino acids. V lost 1 base and J lost 4; bases outside the gene matches: 0. Germline values: CDR1 KGHSH, CDR2 LQKENI. CDR3 in amino acids: CASSPQGAYGYTF. In DNA, the CDR3 is TGTGCCAGCTCACCACAGGGGGCCTATGGCTACACCTTC.

In its sample, this clonotype was seen a few times. The chain couples TRBV6-5 to TRBJ1-1; TRBD1 matches 11 bases. The CDR3 spans 15 residues. V lost 0 bases to trimming and J lost 11 bases; unmatched junction nucleotides: 8. Germline-derived CDR1 and CDR2 are MNHEY and SVGAGI. DNA of the CDR3: TGTGCCAGCAGTTACTCGATGGGACAGGGGGAGGCTGCTTTCTTT. Translated: CASSYSMGQGEAAFF.

This clonotype was observed a handful of times. This chain connects TRBV7-3 to TRBJ2-1, with 14 bases that match TRBD2. Germline CDR1 reads SGHTA; CDR2 reads FQGTGA. The CDR3 sequence is 17 residues long. The V and J ends lost 4 bases and 10 bases, in that order; junction bases with no gene match: 12. CDR3 region: CASSSRTSGGSGGEQFF. The CDR3 coding sequence is TGTGCCAGCAGCTCCCGGACTAGCGGGGGGAGCGGAGGGGAGCAGTTCTTC.

This clonotype turned up a few times. The chain combines TRBV28 with TRBJ1-3; no definite D call. The CDR3 is 14 amino acids. The germline V gene has CDR1 MDHEN and CDR2 SYDVKM. The ends were cut back, 3 bases at V and 1 base at J, with 7 bases in the middle. The CDR3 sequence is CASSFDRSGNTIYF. The CDR3 nucleotides read TGTGCCAGCAGTTTCGACCGATCTGGAAACACCATATATTTT.

This clonotype was counted ten times or more. The chain employs TRBV9 and TRBJ2-1; 12 bases agree with TRBD2. This CDR3 has 20 amino acids. Germline CDR1 reads SGDLS; CDR2 reads YYNGEE. V shed 0 bases, J shed 1 base, and the junction held 11 bases outside the gene matches. CDR3 amino acids: CASSVGRLAGGLRSYNEQFF. The CDR3 DNA is TGTGCCAGCAGCGTAGGGAGGCTAGCGGGGGGGCTCCGTTCCTACAATGAGCAGTTCTTC.

This clonotype showed up many times. The chain carries TRBV5-1 and TRBJ1-1; maybe TRBD1 (5 bases). CDR3 size: 15 residues. Germline lookup yields CDR1 SGHRS and CDR2 YFSETQ. V lost 4 bases to trimming and J lost 5 bases, with 18 bases between them. CDR3 region: CASSERTGGITEAFF. CDR3 in DNA: TGCGCCAGCAGCGAGAGGACGGGGGGTATAACTGAAGCTTTCTTT.

V gene TRBV20-1 combines with J gene TRBJ2-5; D unclear. The V end lost 4 bases, the J end lost 5 bases, and 11 bases lay between the germline ends. CDR1 DFQATT and CDR2 SNEGSKA come from the germline V gene (reference sequence). CDR3 length: 12 residues. Here the CDR3 DNA reads TGCAGTGCTACTAGGCCTGGTGAGACCCAGTACTTC. It yields the protein CSATRPGETQYF.

The rearrangement uses TRBV4-2 and TRBJ2-3, with D possibly matching TRBD2 (5 bases). The CDR3 has 13 residues. The ends were cut back, 2 bases at V and 7 bases at J, with 10 bases in the middle. The V gene's germline CDR1 is LGHNA and CDR2 YNFKEQ. The CDR3 loop is CASSQPGLNTQYF. The CDR3 DNA reads TGTGCCAGCAGCCAACCCGGACTTAATACGCAGTATTTT.

The genes are TRBV7-2 and TRBJ2-3; weak D call: TRBD2 (5 bases). The CDR3 is 17 amino acids. The ends were cut back, 5 bases at V and 5 bases at J, with 23 bases in the middle. The V gene's germline CDR1 is SGHTA and CDR2 FQGNSA. Written as DNA, the CDR3 is TGTGCCAGCAGCCCCTGGCTAACCCAAAGGAGGTTAGATACGCAGTATTTT. Encoded protein: CASSPWLTQRRLDTQYF.